These 31 T cell receptor beta chains were sequenced from one sample in a study of shared clonotypes between healthy human individuals. This table comes from immunoSEQ multiplex PCR, and its TCRdb copy is limited to in-frame clones, with some not included. The sample yields about 640,000 clones, 55% to 75% seen once. The sample taken for sequencing was memory CD4+ T cells sorted from blood. Indicated subset: CD45RA-negative fraction. The receptors stem from a woman in her twenties or thirties in good health.

The CDR3 nucleotides are TGTGCCAGCAGTTACTCGACCCGGACGGACTATGGCTACACCTTC. Translation: CASSYSTRTDYGYTF. The gene calls are TRBV6-6 and TRBJ1-2; the D is unclear. Trimming shortened V by 0 bases and J by 3 bases, and 11 bases separated the two germline ends. The CDR3 has 15 residues. Germline values: CDR1 MNHNY, CDR2 SVGAGI (reference sequence).

The chain couples TRBV6-5 to TRBJ2-5; a weak D match, TRBD1 (5 bases). Trimming left V 8 bases short and J 7 bases short, with 17 bases between. The CDR3 length is 13 residues. CDR1 and CDR2 from the germline V gene are MNHEY and SVGAGI. The CDR3 loop reads CASGHPTVGTQYF. The CDR3 region has the DNA TGTGCCAGCGGACACCCTACGGTGGGGACCCAGTACTTC.

The rearrangement uses TRBV27 and TRBJ1-2; D remains ambiguous. CDR1 and CDR2 (germline): MNHEY, SMNVEV (reference sequence). V gave up 6 bases and J gave up 4 bases, with 12 bases separating them. This CDR3 comprises 13 residues. Written as DNA, the CDR3 is TGTGCCAGCAGCCCTCGGACTTCCTATGGCTACACCTTC. This encodes CASSPRTSYGYTF.

The sample holds a few counts of this clone. The V and J genes are TRBV6-1 and TRBJ2-2; D perhaps matches TRBD1 (6 bases). CDR1 is MNHNS and CDR2 is SASEGT in the germline V gene. The CDR3 totals 15 residues. Trimming stripped 7 bases from V and 4 bases from J, with 16 bases between. The CDR3 nucleotides are TGTGCCAGCATTGGTCCTGGGACACCCACCGGGGAGCTGTTTTTT. Protein: CASIGPGTPTGELFF.

The rearrangement links TRBV6-5 to TRBJ2-2; 7 nucleotides agree with TRBD1. Losses at the gene ends were 5 bases for V and 5 bases for J; bases not matched to a gene: 5. This CDR3 spans 14 amino acids. Germline V gene lookup returns CDR1 MNHEY and CDR2 SVGAGI. CDR3 region: CASSMDRTTGELFF. The DNA for the CDR3 is TGTGCCAGCAGTATGGACAGGACTACCGGGGAGCTGTTTTTT.

In its sample, this clone was seen once. V usage is TRBV7-6 and J usage is TRBJ1-3; no firm D call. CDR1 is SGHVS, CDR2 FNYEAQ, per germline. V was shortened by 4 bases and J by 0 bases, with 13 bases between the two germline ends. This CDR3 contains 16 residues. CDR3 DNA: TGTGCCAGCAGCTCAAAAGTCAGCCACTCTGGAAACACCATATATTTT. This translates into CASSSKVSHSGNTIYF.

This chain connects TRBV27 to TRBJ1-1, with TRBD1 as a possible D gene (5 bases). Germline CDR1 reads MNHEY; CDR2 reads SMNVEV (reference sequence). This CDR3 has 15 residues. Trimming stripped 0 bases from V and 5 bases from J, with 13 bases between. The CDR3 sequence: CASSLSGGIGTEAFF. Written as DNA, the CDR3 is TGTGCCAGCAGTTTATCCGGGGGTATTGGGACTGAAGCTTTCTTT.

This clone was counted between two and nine times. As DNA, the CDR3 is TGTGCCAGCAGCTTGGGACCAGGGGGAATTCAGTACTTC. Its translation: CASSLGPGGIQYF. The rearrangement uses TRBV11-3 and TRBJ2-4; 7 nucleotides match TRBD1. The CDR3 is 13 residues long. J was trimmed by 10 bases and V by 3 bases; bases with no gene match: 6. Germline CDR1 reads SGHNT; CDR2 reads YENEEA.

The chain carries TRBV7-9 and TRBJ2-1; D is possibly TRBD2 (6 bases). Trimming took 6 bases from V and 3 from J, leaving 9 bases between them. CDR1 is SEHNR, CDR2 FQNEAQ, per germline (reference sequence). The CDR3 totals 13 residues. Here the CDR3 DNA reads TGTGCCAGCAGACCTAGCGTCTACAATGAGCAGTTCTTC. It is translated as CASRPSVYNEQFF.

This chain uses TRBV6-1 with TRBJ1-4, with a tentative D call TRBD1 (5 bases). CDR1 and CDR2 (germline): MNHNS, SASEGT. This CDR3 spans 16 amino acids. Trimming left V 3 bases short and J 6 bases short, with 17 bases between. The CDR3 sequence is CASSEAQQVFYEKLFF. The DNA for the CDR3 is TGTGCCAGCAGTGAGGCTCAACAGGTCTTTTATGAAAAACTGTTTTTT.

The V call is TRBV5-1, the J call TRBJ2-5, with 8 bases that match TRBD2. The CDR3 is 15 residues long. Germline lookup yields CDR1 SGHRS and CDR2 YFSETQ. With V trimmed by 5 bases and J by 4 bases, 10 bases remained unmatched. As DNA, the CDR3 is TGCGCCAGCAGGGACGGACTAGCTAAGTTAGAGACCCAGTACTTC. The encoded protein is CASRDGLAKLETQYF.

The V gene is TRBV5-6, the J gene TRBJ1-2; D might be TRBD1 (6 bases). Germline lookup yields CDR1 SGHDT and CDR2 YYEEEE. CDR3 size: 19 residues. V dropped 4 bases and J dropped 0 bases, with 25 bases sitting between them. CDR3 region: CASSSLGAWGHITNYGYTF. CDR3 nucleotides: TGTGCCAGCAGCAGCTTGGGCGCTTGGGGGCACATAACTAACTATGGCTACACCTTC. The entire variable domain, with the rest obtained from reference TRBV5-6 and TRBJ1-2, is as follows: DAGVTQSPTHLIKTRGQQVTLRCSPKSGHDTVSWYQQALGQGPQFIFQYYEEEERQRGNFPDRFSGHQFPNYSSELNVNALLLGDSALYLCASSSLGAWGHITNYGYTFGSGTRLTVV.

V and J are TRBV30 and TRBJ1-3; TRBD1 is a possible D gene (5 bases). Germline V gene sequence: CDR1 GTSNPN, CDR2 SVGIG (reference sequence). V shed 0 bases and J shed 2 bases, with 14 bases lying between them. The CDR3 totals 16 residues. The DNA of the CDR3 is TGTGCCTGGAGTGTCTTTGGGGGACTAACTGGAAACACCATATATTTT. It specifies CAWSVFGGLTGNTIYF.

This clone showed up just a few times. The rearrangement links TRBV2 to TRBJ2-1; 10 bases map to TRBD2. Per germline, CDR1 SNHLY and CDR2 FYNNEI. This CDR3 contains 14 residues. J gave up 5 bases and V 5 bases, and 3 bases lay outside the gene matches. The CDR3 DNA follows: TGTGCCAGCAGTAGCGGGAGGGGCCACAATGAGCAGTTCTTC. Its protein product is CASSSGRGHNEQFF. The full variable domain, its missing parts supplied by reference TRBV2 and TRBJ2-1, is EPEVTQTPSHQVTQMGQEVILRCVPISNHLYFYWYRQILGQKVEFLVSFYNNEISEKSEIFDDQFSVERPDGSNFTLKIRSTKLEDSAMYFCASSSGRGHNEQFFGPGTRLTVL.

The chain uses TRBV18 and TRBJ2-7; TRBD2 matches 8 bases. Losses at the gene ends were 5 bases for V and 5 bases for J; bases not matched to a gene: 5. The CDR3 is made up of 13 amino acids. The germline V gene encodes CDR1 KGHSH and CDR2 LQKENI. CDR3 sequence reads: CASSSGSGNEQYF. DNA for the CDR3: TGTGCCAGCTCATCAGGTAGCGGGAACGAGCAGTACTTC.

Turning to this clone: This may be a read error, as it is one base from a much larger clone. In this CDR3 the conserved last residue, phenylalanine or tryptophan, is missing, so a read error is likely. The J gene is TRBJ1-1, the V gene TRBV6-6, with 8 bases fitting TRBD1. The junction had 6 bases not matched to a gene; V was cut back by 2 bases and J by 4 bases. CDR1 and CDR2 from the germline V gene are MNHNY and SVGAGI (reference sequence). The CDR3 loop spans 15 amino acids. CDR3 region: CASSYLDREGTEAFL. As DNA, the CDR3 is TGTGCCAGCAGTTACCTGGACAGGGAGGGCACTGAAGCTTTCCTT.

This chain uses TRBV6-5 with TRBJ1-2, with D hard to call. From germline, CDR1 is MNHEY and CDR2 SVGAGI. CDR3 size: 13 residues. Trimming took 7 bases from V and 8 from J, leaving 17 bases between them. In DNA form, the CDR3 reads TGTGCCAGCAACCATGGACCCGGAGGAGGCTACACCTTC. It translates to CASNHGPGGGYTF.

The V call is TRBV19, the J call TRBJ2-7; 14 bases match TRBD2. The germline gives CDR1 LNHDA, CDR2 SQIVND (reference sequence). The CDR3 extends over 15 amino acids. V gave up 8 bases and J gave up 3 bases; unmatched junction bases: 6. The CDR3 spells CASSGTSGGNYEQYF. DNA of the CDR3: TGTGCCAGTTCCGGGACTAGCGGGGGAAACTACGAGCAGTACTTC.

This chain links TRBV30 with TRBJ2-5, with a possible D match to TRBD2 (5 bases). V shed 3 bases and J shed 5 bases, with 16 bases lying between them. The CDR3 loop spans 14 amino acids. The germline V gene has CDR1 GTSNPN and CDR2 SVGIG (reference sequence). CDR3 DNA sequence: TGTGCCTGGAGCCCCGCCCGGGGTAGGGAGACCCAGTACTTC. Encoded protein: CAWSPARGRETQYF.

The chain couples TRBV7-8 to TRBJ2-5; TRBD1 is a possible D gene (5 bases). The CDR3 contains 14 residues. The ends were cut back, 1 base at V and 5 bases at J, with 11 bases in the middle. From germline, CDR1 is SGHVS and CDR2 FQNEAQ. The CDR3 protein is CASSLGQTGETQYF. CDR3 DNA sequence: TGTGCCAGCAGCTTAGGACAGACTGGGGAGACCCAGTACTTC.

Only one count was recorded for this clone. CDR3 DNA: TGTGCCAGCTCACCACCTCAGGGGGGCTCCTACAATGAGCAGTTCTTC. Protein sequence: CASSPPQGGSYNEQFF. The V and J genes are TRBV18 and TRBJ2-1, with D possibly TRBD1 on 7 matching bases. In germline, CDR1 is KGHSH, CDR2 LQKENI. Trimming removed 0 bases from V and 0 bases from J, with 9 bases in between. CDR3 size: 16 residues.

This clone has just one count. V is TRBV5-1 and J is TRBJ2-2, with TRBD2 matching over 12 bases. Trimming at V came to 5 bases and at J to 5 bases, leaving 4 bases not matched to a gene. From germline, CDR1 is SGHRS and CDR2 YFSETQ. This CDR3 is 15 amino acids long. The CDR3 loop reads CASRLAGGGTGELFF. In DNA form, the CDR3 reads TGCGCCAGCAGACTAGCGGGAGGTGGGACCGGGGAGCTGTTTTTT.

J is TRBJ1-1 and V is TRBV6-6, with TRBD1 as a possible D gene (5 bases). The CDR3 is made up of 12 amino acids. CDR1 and CDR2 (germline): MNHNY, SVGAGI (reference sequence). Trimming removed 6 bases at V and 5 bases at J, with 10 bases between. The CDR3 nucleotides read TGTGCCAGCAGACCCGAGGGGACTGAAGCTTTCTTT. Its translation: CASRPEGTEAFF.

The genes are TRBV28 and TRBJ2-6; TRBD2 matches at 9 bases. CDR1 is MDHEN, CDR2 SYDVKM, per germline. V shed 6 bases, J shed 2 bases, and the junction held 11 bases outside the gene matches. The CDR3 spans 18 residues. The DNA for the CDR3 is TGTGCCAGCAGCTCCACCGCGGGAGGGCCCCCTGGGGCCAACGTCCTGACTTTC. The encoded protein is CASSSTAGGPPGANVLTF.

This rearrangement joins TRBV27 to TRBJ2-5; TRBD1 is a possible D gene (6 bases). V lost 5 bases and J 5 bases, leaving 15 bases between the germline ends. The CDR3 sequence is 14 residues long. Germline CDR1 MNHEY, CDR2 SMNVEV (reference sequence). In DNA form, the CDR3 reads TGTGCCAGCAGTCAGGGGCCGGTGTTGGAGACCCAGTACTTC. The encoded protein is CASSQGPVLETQYF.

This clone was observed a single time. The gene calls are TRBV18 and TRBJ2-7; D gene ambiguous. Germline-derived CDR1 and CDR2 are KGHSH and LQKENI. Trimming pared 2 bases from V and 3 bases from J, leaving 11 bases between. The CDR3 is 14 residues long. CDR3 in DNA: TGTGCCAGCTCACCATCTCAGCCGATCTACGAGCAGTACTTC. It yields the protein CASSPSQPIYEQYF.

V and J are TRBV4-2 and TRBJ2-7; D not resolved. CDR3 length equals 16 residues. V was pared by 0 bases and J by 2 bases, with 14 bases between. Germline CDR1 LGHNA, CDR2 YNFKEQ. The CDR3 bases are TGTGCCAGCAGCCAAGATCTGGGCGGTACGACCTACGAGCAGTACTTC. Translation: CASSQDLGGTTYEQYF.

The chain employs TRBV19 and TRBJ1-5; D gene uncertain. The germline CDR1 and CDR2 sequences are LNHDA and SQIVND (reference sequence). V lost 4 bases and J 3 bases, leaving 7 bases between the germline ends. The CDR3 is 13 residues long. CDR3 amino acids: CASSRSFNQPQHF. CDR3 sequence (DNA): TGTGCCAGTAGTAGGTCCTTCAATCAGCCCCAGCATTTT.

The chain is built from TRBV5-4 and TRBJ2-5; 7 bases are shared with TRBD2. Trimming at V came to 2 bases and at J to 1 base, leaving 5 bases not matched to a gene. Germline CDR1 is SGHNT and CDR2 is YYREEE (reference sequence). This CDR3 spans 15 amino acids. CDR3: CASSLSGNFQETQYF. The CDR3 coding sequence is TGTGCCAGCAGCTTAAGCGGGAACTTCCAAGAGACCCAGTACTTC.

The V and J genes are TRBV29-1 and TRBJ2-1; the D gene is possibly TRBD1 (6 bases). Trimming stripped 4 bases from V and 6 bases from J, with 16 bases between. The CDR3 has 14 residues. Germline V CDR1 and CDR2: SQVTM, ANQGSEA. DNA for the CDR3: TGCAGCGTTGCTAAAGGGGGTAGTGGCAATGAGCAGTTCTTC. This translates into CSVAKGGSGNEQFF.

The chain links TRBV11-2 to TRBJ2-3, with D unclear. The CDR3 runs to 15 residues. Trimming took 5 bases from V and 1 from J, leaving 13 bases between them. Germline-derived CDR1 and CDR2 are SGHAT and FQNNGV. In DNA, the CDR3 is TGTGCCAGCAGCCTACTCCTCTCCGGCACAGATACGCAGTATTTT. This encodes CASSLLLSGTDTQYF. Looking up the rest from reference TRBV11-2 and TRBJ2-3 gives the full variable domain: EAGVAQSPRYKIIEKRQSVAFWCNPISGHATLYWYQQILGQGPKLLIQFQNNGVVDDSQLPKDRFSAERLKGVDSTLKIQPAKLEDSAVYLCASSLLLSGTDTQYFGPGTRLTVL.